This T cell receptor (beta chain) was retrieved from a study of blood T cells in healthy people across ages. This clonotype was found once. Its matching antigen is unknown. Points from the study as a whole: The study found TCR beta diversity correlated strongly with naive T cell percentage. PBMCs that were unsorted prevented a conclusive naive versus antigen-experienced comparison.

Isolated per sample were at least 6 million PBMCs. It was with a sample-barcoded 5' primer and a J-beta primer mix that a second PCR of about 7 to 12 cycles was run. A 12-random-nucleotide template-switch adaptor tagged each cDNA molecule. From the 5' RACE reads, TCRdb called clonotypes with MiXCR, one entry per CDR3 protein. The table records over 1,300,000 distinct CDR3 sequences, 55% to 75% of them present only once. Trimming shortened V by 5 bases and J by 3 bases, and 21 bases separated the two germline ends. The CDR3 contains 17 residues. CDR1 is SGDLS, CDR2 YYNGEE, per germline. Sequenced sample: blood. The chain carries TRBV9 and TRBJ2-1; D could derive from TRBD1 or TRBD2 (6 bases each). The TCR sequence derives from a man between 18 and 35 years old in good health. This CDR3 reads CASRSSGGQDFYNEQFF. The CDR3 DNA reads TGTGCCAGCAGGTCAAGTGGGGGGCAGGATTTCTACAATGAGCAGTTCTTC.